This TCR beta chain derives from a study of control samples from healthy donors and cancer patients. V lost 4 bases to trimming and J lost 5 bases; unmatched junction nucleotides: 8. CDR3 size: 16 residues. Germline V gene sequence: CDR1 KGHDR, CDR2 SFDVKD. The repertoire was sequenced with immunoSEQ multiplex PCR; TCRdb's copy has only in-frame clones and lacks some. The data contain 120,000 or so clones, around 90% of them seen just once; the ten biggest clones take up almost 40%. Sequencing was done on a sample of blood. The clonotype comes from a man aged 50 or older in good health. The chain carries TRBV24-1 and TRBJ2-3, with 10 bases matching TRBD1. The CDR3 loop is CATSESGTGVGDTQYF. The CDR3 nucleotides are TGTGCCACCAGTGAGTCCGGGACAGGGGTCGGAGATACGCAGTATTTT.